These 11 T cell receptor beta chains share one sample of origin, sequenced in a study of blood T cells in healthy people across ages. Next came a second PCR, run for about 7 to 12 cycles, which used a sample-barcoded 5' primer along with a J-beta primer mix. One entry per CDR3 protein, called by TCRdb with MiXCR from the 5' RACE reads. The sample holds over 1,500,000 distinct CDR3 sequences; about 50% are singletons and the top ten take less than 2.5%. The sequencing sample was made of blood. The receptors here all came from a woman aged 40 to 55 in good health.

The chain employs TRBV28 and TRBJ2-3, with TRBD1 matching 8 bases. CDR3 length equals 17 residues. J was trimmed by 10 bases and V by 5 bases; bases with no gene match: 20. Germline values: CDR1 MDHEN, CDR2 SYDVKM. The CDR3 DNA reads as TGTGCCAGCAGTCTATCCCCCCCCGACAGGGGAGAAAGAGCGCAGTATTTT. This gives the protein CASSLSPPDRGERAQYF.

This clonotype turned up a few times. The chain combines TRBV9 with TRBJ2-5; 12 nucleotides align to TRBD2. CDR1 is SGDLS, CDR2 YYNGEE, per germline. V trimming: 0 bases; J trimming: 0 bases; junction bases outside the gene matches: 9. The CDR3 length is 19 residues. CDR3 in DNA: TGTGCCAGCAGCGTAGCGCCGGCTAGCGGGGGGGAGGACCAAGAGACCCAGTACTTC. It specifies CASSVAPASGGEDQETQYF.

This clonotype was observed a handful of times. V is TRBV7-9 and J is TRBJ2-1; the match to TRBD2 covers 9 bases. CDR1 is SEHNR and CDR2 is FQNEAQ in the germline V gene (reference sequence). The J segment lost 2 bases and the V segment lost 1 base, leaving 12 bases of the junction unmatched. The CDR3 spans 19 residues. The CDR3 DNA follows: TGTGCCAGCAGCTTAGATTCTAGCGGGGTGCATGGAACCTACAATGAGCAGTTCTTC. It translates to CASSLDSSGVHGTYNEQFF.

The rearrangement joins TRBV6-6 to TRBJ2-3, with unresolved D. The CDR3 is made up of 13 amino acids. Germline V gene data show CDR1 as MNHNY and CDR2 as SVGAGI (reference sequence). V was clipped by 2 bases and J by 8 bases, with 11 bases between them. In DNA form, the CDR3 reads TGTGCCAGCAGTTACGTGGGCCCGGCTACGCAGTATTTT. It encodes CASSYVGPATQYF.

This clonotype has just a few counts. In nucleotides, the CDR3 is TGTGCCAGCAGTTACTCCAACAGATTTACAGATACGCAGTATTTT. Its translation is CASSYSNRFTDTQYF. This chain joins TRBV6-2 or TRBV6-3 and TRBJ2-3, with D unresolved. The V and J ends lost 0 bases and 3 bases respectively, with 10 bases between them. The CDR3 sequence is 15 residues long. Looked up from germline, CDR1 is MNHEY and CDR2 is SVGEGT.

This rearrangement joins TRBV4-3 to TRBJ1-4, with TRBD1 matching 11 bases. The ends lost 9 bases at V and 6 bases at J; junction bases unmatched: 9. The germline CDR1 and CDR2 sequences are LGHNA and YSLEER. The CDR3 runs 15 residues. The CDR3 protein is CASSNGQGAYEKLFF. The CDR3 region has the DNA TGCGCCAGTAGCAATGGACAGGGGGCATATGAAAAACTGTTTTTT.

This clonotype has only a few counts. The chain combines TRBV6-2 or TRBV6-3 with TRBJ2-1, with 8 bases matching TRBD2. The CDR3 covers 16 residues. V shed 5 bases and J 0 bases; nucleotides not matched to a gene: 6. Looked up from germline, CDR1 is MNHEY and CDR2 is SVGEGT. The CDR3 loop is CASSLSGAHSYNEQFF. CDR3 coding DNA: TGTGCCAGCAGTCTTAGCGGGGCCCACTCCTACAATGAGCAGTTCTTC.

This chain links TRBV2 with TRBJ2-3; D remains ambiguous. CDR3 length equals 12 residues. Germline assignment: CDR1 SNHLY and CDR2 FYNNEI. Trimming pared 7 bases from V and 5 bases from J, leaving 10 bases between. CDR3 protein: CASKSVRDTQYF. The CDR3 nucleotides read TGTGCCAGCAAATCCGTGAGAGATACGCAGTATTTT.

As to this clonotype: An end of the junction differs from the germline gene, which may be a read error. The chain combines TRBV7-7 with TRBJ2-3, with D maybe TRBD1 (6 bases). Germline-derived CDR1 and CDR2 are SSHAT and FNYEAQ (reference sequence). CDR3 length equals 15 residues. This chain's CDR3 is CASSPGHLGRDTQYF. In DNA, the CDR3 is TGTGCTAGCAGCCCGGGACACCTGGGACGAGATACGCAGTATTTT.

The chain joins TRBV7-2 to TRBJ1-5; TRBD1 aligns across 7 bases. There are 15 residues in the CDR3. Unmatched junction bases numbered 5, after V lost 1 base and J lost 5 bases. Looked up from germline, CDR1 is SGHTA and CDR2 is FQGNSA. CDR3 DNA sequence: TGTGCCAGCAGCTTAGTTAAGGGGGCACATCAGCCCCAGCATTTT. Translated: CASSLVKGAHQPQHF.

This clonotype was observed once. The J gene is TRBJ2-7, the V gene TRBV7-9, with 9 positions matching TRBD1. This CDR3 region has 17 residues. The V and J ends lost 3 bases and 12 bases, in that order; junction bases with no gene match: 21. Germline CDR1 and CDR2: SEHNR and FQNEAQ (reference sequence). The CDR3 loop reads CASSFTTEGQGVETRYF. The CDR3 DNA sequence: TGTGCCAGCAGCTTCACTACCGAGGGACAGGGTGTCGAGACCCGGTACTTC.